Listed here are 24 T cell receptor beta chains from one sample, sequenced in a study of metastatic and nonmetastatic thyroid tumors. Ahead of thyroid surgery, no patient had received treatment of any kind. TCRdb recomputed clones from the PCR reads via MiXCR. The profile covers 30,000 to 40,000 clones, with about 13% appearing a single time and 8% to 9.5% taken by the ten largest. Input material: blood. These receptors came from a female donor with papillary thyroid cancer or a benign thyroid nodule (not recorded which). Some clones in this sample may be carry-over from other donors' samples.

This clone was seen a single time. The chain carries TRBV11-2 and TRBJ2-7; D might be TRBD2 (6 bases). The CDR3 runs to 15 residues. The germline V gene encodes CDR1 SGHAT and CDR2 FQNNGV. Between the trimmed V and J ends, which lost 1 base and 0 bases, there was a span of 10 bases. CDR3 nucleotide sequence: TGTGCCAGCAGCTTAGGTTTCGGGGGCTCCTACGAGCAGTACTTC. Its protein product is CASSLGFGGSYEQYF. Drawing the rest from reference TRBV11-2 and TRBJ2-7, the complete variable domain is EAGVAQSPRYKIIEKRQSVAFWCNPISGHATLYWYQQILGQGPKLLIQFQNNGVVDDSQLPKDRFSAERLKGVDSTLKIQPAKLEDSAVYLCASSLGFGGSYEQYFGPGTRLTVT.

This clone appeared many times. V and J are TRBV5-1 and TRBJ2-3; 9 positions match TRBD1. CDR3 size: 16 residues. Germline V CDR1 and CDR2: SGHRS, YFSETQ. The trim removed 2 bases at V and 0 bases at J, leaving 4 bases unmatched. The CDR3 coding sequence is TGCGCCAGCAGCTTCCCGGGACAGGGTAGCACAGATACGCAGTATTTT. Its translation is CASSFPGQGSTDTQYF.

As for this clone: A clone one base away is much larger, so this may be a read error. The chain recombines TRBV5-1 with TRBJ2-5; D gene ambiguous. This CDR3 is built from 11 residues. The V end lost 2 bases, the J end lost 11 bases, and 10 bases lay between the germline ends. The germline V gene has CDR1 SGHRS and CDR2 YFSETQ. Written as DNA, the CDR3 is TGCGCCAGCAGCTTCGGGCAGAAACAGTACTTC. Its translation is CASSFGQKQYF.

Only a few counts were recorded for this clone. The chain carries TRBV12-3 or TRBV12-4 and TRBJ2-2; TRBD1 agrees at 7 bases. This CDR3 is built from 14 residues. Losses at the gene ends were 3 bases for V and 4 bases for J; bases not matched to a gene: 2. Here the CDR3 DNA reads TGTGCCAGCAGTTTGTCAGGGGGCACCGGGGAGCTGTTTTTT. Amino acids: CASSLSGGTGELFF.

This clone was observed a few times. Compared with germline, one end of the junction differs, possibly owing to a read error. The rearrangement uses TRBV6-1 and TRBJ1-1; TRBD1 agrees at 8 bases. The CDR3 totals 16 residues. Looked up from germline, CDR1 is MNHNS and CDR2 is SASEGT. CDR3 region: CAGSGPNRGMRTEAFF. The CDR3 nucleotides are TGTGCCGGCAGTGGTCCCAACAGGGGGATGAGGACTGAAGCTTTCTTT.

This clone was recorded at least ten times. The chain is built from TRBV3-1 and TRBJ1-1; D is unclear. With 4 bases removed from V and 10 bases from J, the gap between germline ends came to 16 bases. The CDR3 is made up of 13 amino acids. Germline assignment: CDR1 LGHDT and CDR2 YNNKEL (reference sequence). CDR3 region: CASSPSLERGAFF. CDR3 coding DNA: TGTGCCAGCAGCCCCAGCCTAGAACGGGGAGCTTTCTTT. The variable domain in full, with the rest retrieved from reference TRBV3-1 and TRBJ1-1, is DTAVSQTPKYLVTQMGNDKSIKCEQNLGHDTMYWYKQDSKKFLKIMFSYNNKELIINETVPNRFSPKSPDKAHLNLHINSLELGDSAVYFCASSPSLERGAFFGQGTRLTVV.

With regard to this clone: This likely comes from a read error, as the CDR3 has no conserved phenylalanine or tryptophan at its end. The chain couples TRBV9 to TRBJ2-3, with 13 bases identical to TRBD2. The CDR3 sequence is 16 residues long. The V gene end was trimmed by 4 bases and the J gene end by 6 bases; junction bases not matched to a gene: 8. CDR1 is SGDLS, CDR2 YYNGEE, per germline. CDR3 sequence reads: CASSPRTSGGRDTQYS. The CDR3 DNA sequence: TGTGCCAGCAGCCCGAGGACTAGCGGGGGCCGGGATACGCAGTATTCT.

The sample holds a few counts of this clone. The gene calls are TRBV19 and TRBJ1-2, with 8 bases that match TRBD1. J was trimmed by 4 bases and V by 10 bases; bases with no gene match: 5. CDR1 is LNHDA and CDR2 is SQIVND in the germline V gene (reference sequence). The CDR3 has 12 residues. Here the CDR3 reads CAIRDRTYGYTF. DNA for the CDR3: TGTGCCATTAGGGACAGGACCTATGGCTACACCTTC.

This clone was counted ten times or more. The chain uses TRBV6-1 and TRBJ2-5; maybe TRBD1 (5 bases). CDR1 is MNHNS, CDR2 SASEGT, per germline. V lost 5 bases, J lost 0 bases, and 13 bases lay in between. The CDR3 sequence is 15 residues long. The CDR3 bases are TGTGCCAGCAGTCGACAGCAATTCTACCAAGAGACCCAGTACTTC. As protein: CASSRQQFYQETQYF.

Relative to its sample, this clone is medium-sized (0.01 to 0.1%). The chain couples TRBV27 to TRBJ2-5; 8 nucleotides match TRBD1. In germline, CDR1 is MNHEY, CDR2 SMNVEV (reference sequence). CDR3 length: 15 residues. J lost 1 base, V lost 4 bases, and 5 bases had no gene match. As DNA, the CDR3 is TGTGCCAGCAGTTCCGCCGGGACAGGCCAAGAGACCCAGTACTTC. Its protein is CASSSAGTGQETQYF.

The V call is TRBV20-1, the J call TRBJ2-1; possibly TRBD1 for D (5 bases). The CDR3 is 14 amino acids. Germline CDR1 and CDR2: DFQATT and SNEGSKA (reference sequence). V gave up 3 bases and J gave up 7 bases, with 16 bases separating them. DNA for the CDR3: TGCAGTGCTAGTATGTGGGGCATGGGGAATGAGCAGTTCTTC. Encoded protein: CSASMWGMGNEQFF.

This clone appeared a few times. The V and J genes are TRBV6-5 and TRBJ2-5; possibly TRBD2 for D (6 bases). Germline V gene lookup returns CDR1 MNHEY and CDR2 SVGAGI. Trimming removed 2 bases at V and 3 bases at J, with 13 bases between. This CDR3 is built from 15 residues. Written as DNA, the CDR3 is TGTGCCAGCAGTTACGGAGGGGAGCGAAAAGAGACCCAGTACTTC. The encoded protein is CASSYGGERKETQYF.

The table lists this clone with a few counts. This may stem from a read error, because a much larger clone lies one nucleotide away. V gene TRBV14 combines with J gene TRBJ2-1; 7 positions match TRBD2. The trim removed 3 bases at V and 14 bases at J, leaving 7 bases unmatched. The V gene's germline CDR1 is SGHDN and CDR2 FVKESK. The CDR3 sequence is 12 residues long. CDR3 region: CASSHGGVREFF. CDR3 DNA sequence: TGTGCCAGCAGCCATGGGGGGGTCCGGGAGTTCTTC. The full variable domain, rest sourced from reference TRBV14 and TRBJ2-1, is EAGVTQFPSHSVIEKGQTVTLRCDPISGHDNLYWYRRVMGKEIKFLLHFVKESKQDESGMPNNRFLAERTGGTYSTLKVQPAELEDSGVYFCASSHGGVREFFGPGTRLTVL.

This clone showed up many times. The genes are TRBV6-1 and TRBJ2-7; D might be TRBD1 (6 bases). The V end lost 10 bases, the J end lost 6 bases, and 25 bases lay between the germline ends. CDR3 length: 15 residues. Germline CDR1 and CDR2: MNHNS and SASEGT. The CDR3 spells CATRDTLSPHGEQYF. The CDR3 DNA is TGTGCCACCAGGGACACTCTCTCCCCACACGGCGAGCAGTACTTC.

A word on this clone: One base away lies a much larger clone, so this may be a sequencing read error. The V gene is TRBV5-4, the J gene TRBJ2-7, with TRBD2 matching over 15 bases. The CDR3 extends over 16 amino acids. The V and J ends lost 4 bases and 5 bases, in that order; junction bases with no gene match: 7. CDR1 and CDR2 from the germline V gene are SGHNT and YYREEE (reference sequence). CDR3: CASSTRTSGRDHEQYF. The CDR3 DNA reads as TGTGCCAGCAGCACCCGGACTAGCGGGAGGGACCACGAGCAGTACTTC.

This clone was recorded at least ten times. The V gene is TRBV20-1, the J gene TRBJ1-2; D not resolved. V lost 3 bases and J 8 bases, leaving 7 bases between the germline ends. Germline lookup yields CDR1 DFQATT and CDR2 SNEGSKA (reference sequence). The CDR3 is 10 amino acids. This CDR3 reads CSARWTGYTF. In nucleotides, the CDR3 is TGCAGTGCTAGGTGGACCGGCTACACCTTC.

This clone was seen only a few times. The CDR3 sequence is CASSQRTGGEETQYF. The CDR3 region has the DNA TGTGCCAGCAGCCAAAGGACAGGGGGCGAGGAGACCCAGTACTTC. V gene TRBV6-1 combines with J gene TRBJ2-5; TRBD1 matches at 11 bases. CDR1 is MNHNS, CDR2 SASEGT, per germline. CDR3 length: 15 amino acids. Unmatched junction bases numbered 8, after V lost 6 bases and J lost 5 bases.

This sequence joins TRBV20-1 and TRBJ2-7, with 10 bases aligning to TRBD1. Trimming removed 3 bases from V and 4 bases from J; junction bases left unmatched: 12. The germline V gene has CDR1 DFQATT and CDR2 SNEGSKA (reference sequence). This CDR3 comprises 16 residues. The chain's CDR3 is CSARVHWDRGIYEQYF. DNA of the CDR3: TGCAGTGCTAGGGTCCACTGGGACAGGGGTATTTACGAGCAGTACTTC.

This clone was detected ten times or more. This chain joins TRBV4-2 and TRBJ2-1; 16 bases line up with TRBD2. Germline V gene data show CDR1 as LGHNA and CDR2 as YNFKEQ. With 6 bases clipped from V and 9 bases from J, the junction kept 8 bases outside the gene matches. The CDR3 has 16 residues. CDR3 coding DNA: TGTGCCAGCAGTCGGCTTGGGACTAGCGGGAGGGGTGAGCAGTTCTTC. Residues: CASSRLGTSGRGEQFF.

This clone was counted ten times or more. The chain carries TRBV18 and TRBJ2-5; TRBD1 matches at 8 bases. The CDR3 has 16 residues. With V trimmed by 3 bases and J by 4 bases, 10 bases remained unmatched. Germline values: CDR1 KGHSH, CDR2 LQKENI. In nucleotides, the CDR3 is TGTGCCAGCTCACCCGCAAGGACAGGGTGGGTAGAGACCCAGTACTTC. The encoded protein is CASSPARTGWVETQYF.

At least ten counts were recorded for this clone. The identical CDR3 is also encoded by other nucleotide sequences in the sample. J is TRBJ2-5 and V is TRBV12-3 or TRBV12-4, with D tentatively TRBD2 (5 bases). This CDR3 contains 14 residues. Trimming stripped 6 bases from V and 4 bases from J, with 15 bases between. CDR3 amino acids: CASSRSGISETQYF. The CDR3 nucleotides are TGTGCCAGCAGCCGCTCGGGGATCTCAGAGACCCAGTACTTC.

CDR3 residues: CASTLDSGRAGEQFF. CDR3 coding DNA: TGTGCCAGCACCCTTGATAGCGGGAGGGCGGGGGAGCAGTTCTTC. This rearrangement joins TRBV28 to TRBJ2-1; 11 positions match TRBD2. With 7 bases clipped from V and 10 bases from J, the junction kept 12 bases outside the gene matches. Germline V gene lookup returns CDR1 MDHEN and CDR2 SYDVKM. The CDR3 runs 15 residues.

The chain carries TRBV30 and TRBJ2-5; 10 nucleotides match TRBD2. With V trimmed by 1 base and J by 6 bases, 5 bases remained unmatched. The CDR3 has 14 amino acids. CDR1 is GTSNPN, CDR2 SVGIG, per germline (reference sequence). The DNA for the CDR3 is TGTGCCTGGAGTGAGGCTAGCGGGAGTAAGACCCAGTACTTC. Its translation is CAWSEASGSKTQYF.

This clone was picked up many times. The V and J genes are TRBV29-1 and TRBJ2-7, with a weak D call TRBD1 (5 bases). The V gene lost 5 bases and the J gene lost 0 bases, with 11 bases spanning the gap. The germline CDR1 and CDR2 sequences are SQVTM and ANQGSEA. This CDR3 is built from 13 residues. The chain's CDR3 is CSVSQDYSYEQYF. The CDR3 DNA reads TGCAGCGTTTCACAGGATTACTCCTACGAGCAGTACTTC.